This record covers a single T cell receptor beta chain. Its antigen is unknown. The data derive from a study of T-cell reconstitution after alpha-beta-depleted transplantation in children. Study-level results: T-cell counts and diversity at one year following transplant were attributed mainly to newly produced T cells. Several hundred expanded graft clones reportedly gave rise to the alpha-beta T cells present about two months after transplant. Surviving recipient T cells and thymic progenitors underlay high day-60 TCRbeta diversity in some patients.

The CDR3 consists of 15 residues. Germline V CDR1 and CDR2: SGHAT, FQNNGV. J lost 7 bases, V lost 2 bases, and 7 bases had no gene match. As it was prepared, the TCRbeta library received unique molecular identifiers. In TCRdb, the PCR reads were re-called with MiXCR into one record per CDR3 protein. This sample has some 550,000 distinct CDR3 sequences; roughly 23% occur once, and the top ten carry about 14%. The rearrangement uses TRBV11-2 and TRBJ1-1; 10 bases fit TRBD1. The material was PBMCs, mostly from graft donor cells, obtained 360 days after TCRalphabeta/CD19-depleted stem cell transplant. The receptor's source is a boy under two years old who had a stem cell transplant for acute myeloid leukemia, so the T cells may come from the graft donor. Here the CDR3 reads CASSLPTGQGIEAFF. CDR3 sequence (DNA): TGTGCCAGCAGCTTACCTACGGGACAGGGGATTGAAGCTTTCTTT.